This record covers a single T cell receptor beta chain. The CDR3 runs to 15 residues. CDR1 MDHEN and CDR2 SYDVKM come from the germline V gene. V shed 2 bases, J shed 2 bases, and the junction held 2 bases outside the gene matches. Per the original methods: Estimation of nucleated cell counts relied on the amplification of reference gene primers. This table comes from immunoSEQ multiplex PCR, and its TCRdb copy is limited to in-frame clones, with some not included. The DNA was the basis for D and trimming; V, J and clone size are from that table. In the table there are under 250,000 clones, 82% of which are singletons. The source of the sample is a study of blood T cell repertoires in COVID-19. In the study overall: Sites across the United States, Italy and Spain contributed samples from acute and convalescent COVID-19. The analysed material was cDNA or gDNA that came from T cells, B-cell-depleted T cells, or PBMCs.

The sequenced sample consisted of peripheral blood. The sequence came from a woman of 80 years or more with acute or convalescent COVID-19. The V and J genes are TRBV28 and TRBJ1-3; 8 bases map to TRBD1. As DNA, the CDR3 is TGTGCCAGCAGTTTAAGGACAGGGACTGGAAACACCATATATTTT. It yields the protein CASSLRTGTGNTIYF.